The next 30 T cell receptor beta chains were all read from a single sample in a study of post-analysis software for immune sequencing data. General study points: Included in a set of a few TRBV segments more frequent in patients than controls were TRBV5-6, TRBV5-1 and TRBV20-1.

Incorporated into the TCR beta cDNA libraries were unique molecular identifiers, which served to reduce PCR and sequencing biases. TCRdb fed the PCR reads into MiXCR, producing one record per CDR3 protein. The repertoire consists of roughly 400,000 distinct CDR3 sequences, with more than 30% occurring once and the leading ten covering approximately 7.7%. Their recognized antigens are unknown. Sequencing was carried out using blood. Every receptor here comes from a girl aged 2-10 years with multiple sclerosis.

The rearrangement joins TRBV12-3 or TRBV12-4 to TRBJ2-3; weak D call: TRBD2 (5 bases). The CDR3 consists of 15 residues. The ends were cut back, 2 bases at V and 4 bases at J, with 13 bases in the middle. This chain's CDR3 is CASSLRGISADTQYF. The CDR3 nucleotides read TGTGCCAGCAGTTTACGAGGGATTAGCGCAGATACGCAGTATTTT.

The V and J genes are TRBV4-1 and TRBJ2-4; TRBD1 might be the D (6 bases). The germline CDR1 and CDR2 sequences are MGHRA and YSYEKL. V lost 4 bases, J lost 0 bases, and 19 bases lay in between. The CDR3 consists of 18 residues. CDR3 nucleotide sequence: TGCGCCAGCAGCCCCGGACAGTTCGCACAACTAGCCAAAAACATTCAGTACTTC. Its protein is CASSPGQFAQLAKNIQYF.

This chain joins TRBV20-1 and TRBJ2-5; a possible D gene is TRBD2 (5 bases). The CDR3 sequence is 12 residues long. V was shortened by 5 bases and J by 3 bases, with 10 bases between the two germline ends. Germline V gene data show CDR1 as DFQATT and CDR2 as SNEGSKA (reference sequence). The CDR3 reads CSARWGEETQYF. The CDR3 coding sequence is TGCAGTGCTCGATGGGGAGAAGAGACCCAGTACTTC.

The chain is built from TRBV12-3 or TRBV12-4 and TRBJ2-7; possible D gene TRBD2, 5 bases. The CDR3 sequence is 14 residues long. The V gene lost 6 bases and the J gene lost 0 bases, with 12 bases spanning the gap. As DNA, the CDR3 is TGTGCCAGCAGCCCCCCCGGGGACTCCTACGAGCAGTACTTC. This encodes CASSPPGDSYEQYF.

The genes are TRBV12-3 or TRBV12-4 and TRBJ2-7, with D unclear. The V gene lost 2 bases and the J gene lost 9 bases, with 17 bases spanning the gap. The CDR3 is 14 residues long. CDR3 nucleotide sequence: TGTGCCAGCAGTTTAAGTACTATCCAAGGTGGGCAGTACTTC. It yields the protein CASSLSTIQGGQYF.

Here the CDR3 reads CASSQAFGGNYGYTF. The DNA for the CDR3 is TGCGCCAGCAGCCAAGCCTTCGGAGGGAACTATGGCTACACCTTC. The J gene is TRBJ1-2, the V gene TRBV4-3; D gene unclear. The CDR3 runs 15 residues. V lost 1 base to trimming and J lost 2 bases, with 11 bases between them. Germline CDR1 reads LGHNA; CDR2 reads YSLEER.

This clonotype was counted only a few times. The V call is TRBV29-1, the J call TRBJ2-5; perhaps TRBD2 as D (7 bases). The CDR3 totals 14 residues. The ends were cut back, 1 base at V and 5 bases at J, with 14 bases in the middle. The V gene's germline CDR1 is SQVTM and CDR2 ANQGSEA. This CDR3 is CSVEGGGARETQYF. CDR3 nucleotides: TGCAGCGTTGAAGGCGGGGGCGCGAGGGAGACCCAGTACTTC.

The gene calls are TRBV12-3 or TRBV12-4 and TRBJ2-3; 10 bases agree with TRBD2. V lost 3 bases, J lost 4 bases, and 16 bases stayed unmatched. This CDR3 spans 19 amino acids. For the CDR3, the DNA is TGTGCCAGCAGTTTCTATCCCTCAGGGCTAGCGGGAGTAGCAGATACGCAGTATTTT. Amino acid sequence: CASSFYPSGLAGVADTQYF.

V is TRBV24-1 and J is TRBJ2-1; D may be TRBD1 (6 bases). This CDR3 spans 15 amino acids. Trimming stripped 4 bases from V and 0 bases from J, with 9 bases between. Per germline, CDR1 KGHDR and CDR2 SFDVKD. The CDR3 spells CATSDGQSSYNEQFF. The DNA of the CDR3 is TGTGCCACCAGTGACGGACAGAGCTCCTACAATGAGCAGTTCTTC.

This clonotype was recorded at least ten times. The chain links TRBV29-1 to TRBJ1-2; D ambiguous. CDR3 length: 13 residues. Trimming removed 2 bases at V and 8 bases at J, with 15 bases between. Germline V lookup: CDR1 SQVTM, CDR2 ANQGSEA. The CDR3 nucleotides are TGCAGCGTTGAACGACCGCTCGATGGGGGCTACACCTTC. It codes for CSVERPLDGGYTF.

In this sample, this clonotype turned up a few times. The J gene is TRBJ2-7, the V gene TRBV25-1; D is ambiguous. Germline V CDR1 and CDR2: MGHDK, SYGVNS. V lost 11 bases to trimming and J lost 3 bases, with 23 bases between them. The CDR3 has 15 amino acids. The CDR3 here is CAVQLPEDSHYEQYF. The CDR3 DNA sequence: TGTGCCGTTCAACTCCCAGAAGATAGTCACTACGAGCAGTACTTC.

The V and J genes are TRBV12-5 and TRBJ1-2, with 9 bases aligning to TRBD1. Germline assignment: CDR1 LGHNT and CDR2 FRNRAP. The CDR3 extends over 15 amino acids. V lost 8 bases and J lost 8; bases outside the gene matches: 15. The CDR3 protein is CASSGYSGQGRGYTF. The DNA for the CDR3 is TGTGCTAGTTCCGGATATAGCGGACAGGGGAGAGGCTACACCTTC.

The J gene is TRBJ1-1, the V gene TRBV20-1; 7 nucleotides agree with TRBD1. This CDR3 region has 11 residues. Trimming cost V 5 bases and J 11 bases; bases outside gene matches: 8. The V gene's germline CDR1 is DFQATT and CDR2 SNEGSKA (reference sequence). The CDR3 reads CSARDSVRAFF. DNA of the CDR3: TGCAGTGCTCGGGACAGCGTCCGGGCTTTCTTT.

This clonotype was detected only a few times. The chain combines TRBV10-2 with TRBJ2-1; perhaps D is TRBD1 or TRBD2 (5 bases each). V dropped 8 bases and J dropped 3 bases, with 8 bases sitting between them. This CDR3 contains 12 residues. Germline V gene lookup returns CDR1 WSHSY and CDR2 SAAADI. As DNA, the CDR3 is TGCGCCAGCGGGACCATCTACAATGAGCAGTTCTTC. Protein product: CASGTIYNEQFF.

Many counts were recorded for this clonotype. The J gene is TRBJ1-4, the V gene TRBV4-1; D gene unclear. The V end was cut by 4 bases, the J end by 8 bases, with 11 bases between. This CDR3 comprises 13 residues. Germline V gene data show CDR1 as MGHRA and CDR2 as YSYEKL. In DNA, the CDR3 is TGCGCCAGCAGCCCCCTAGGGCAGGAAAAACTGTTTTTT. This sequence encodes CASSPLGQEKLFF.

As regards this clonotype: The germline gene is not matched at one end of the junction; a read error may be the cause. V and J are TRBV9 and TRBJ2-5, with a possible D match to TRBD2 (6 bases). This CDR3 contains 13 residues. Germline values: CDR1 SGDLS, CDR2 YYNGEE. CDR3 sequence: CAGSVSPRGEQYF. The CDR3 DNA sequence: TGTGCCGGCAGCGTAAGCCCGCGGGGAGAGCAGTACTTC. Full variable domain (rest looked up from reference TRBV9 and TRBJ2-5): DSGVTQTPKHLITATGQRVTLRCSPRSGDLSVYWYQQSLDQGLQFLIQYYNGEERAKGNILERFSAQQFPDLHSELNLSSLELGDSALYFCAGSVSPRGEQYFGPGTRLLVL.

This clonotype was seen only a few times. The rearrangement uses TRBV12-3 or TRBV12-4 and TRBJ2-5; TRBD1 matches at 7 bases. J was trimmed by 5 bases and V by 4 bases; bases with no gene match: 4. CDR3 length: 13 amino acids. CDR3 residues: CASSSTGSETQYF. DNA of the CDR3: TGTGCCAGCAGTTCGACAGGGAGCGAGACCCAGTACTTC.

V is TRBV5-1 and J is TRBJ1-1; D possibly corresponds to TRBD1 (5 bases). The CDR3 sequence is 16 residues long. Germline lookup yields CDR1 SGHRS and CDR2 YFSETQ. Trimming left V 4 bases short and J 0 bases short, with 16 bases between. CDR3 DNA: TGCGCCAGCAGCCGGGACCAACCAGGGATGAACACTGAAGCTTTCTTT. It yields the protein CASSRDQPGMNTEAFF.

The V and J genes are TRBV7-2 and TRBJ1-5, with D hard to call. Per the germline V gene, CDR1 is SGHTA and CDR2 is FQGNSA. CDR3 length equals 11 residues. Trimming stripped 1 base from V and 8 bases from J, with 3 bases between. The CDR3: CASSLGEPQHF. The CDR3 DNA reads TGTGCCAGCAGCTTAGGGGAGCCCCAGCATTTT.

This clonotype has a handful of counts. Here the CDR3 DNA reads TGTGCCAGCAGTTTTCAGAGCAATCAGCCCCAGCATTTT. It is translated as CASSFQSNQPQHF. The chain uses TRBV28 and TRBJ1-5; D not resolved. The germline V gene encodes CDR1 MDHEN and CDR2 SYDVKM. The CDR3 spans 13 residues. Trimming pared 3 bases from V and 1 base from J, leaving 4 bases between. The full variable domain, with the rest looked up from reference TRBV28 and TRBJ1-5, is DVKVTQSSRYLVKRTGEKVFLECVQDMDHENMFWYRQDPGLGLRLIYFSYDVKMKEKGDIPEGYSVSREKKERFSLILESASTNQTSMYLCASSFQSNQPQHFGDGTRLSIL.

This chain uses TRBV7-9 with TRBJ2-7; TRBD2 aligns across 12 bases. Germline-derived CDR1 and CDR2 are SEHNR and FQNEAQ (reference sequence). The CDR3 has 15 residues. V gave up 5 bases and J gave up 1 base; unmatched junction bases: 3. CDR3 amino acids: CASSRTSGISYEQYF. In DNA, the CDR3 is TGTGCCAGCAGCCGGACTAGCGGGATTTCCTACGAGCAGTACTTC.

This clonotype has a count of ten or more. The V and J genes are TRBV27 and TRBJ2-5; D is uncertain. The germline V gene has CDR1 MNHEY and CDR2 SMNVEV (reference sequence). Trimming cost V 0 bases and J 5 bases, with 4 bases left between them. This CDR3 is built from 12 residues. The chain's CDR3 is CASSLSGETQYF. The CDR3 coding sequence is TGTGCCAGCAGTTTATCCGGGGAGACCCAGTACTTC.

This clonotype was seen more than once but under ten times. V is TRBV15 and J is TRBJ2-1; 15 bases are shared with TRBD2. V trimming: 2 bases; J trimming: 3 bases; junction bases outside the gene matches: 5. CDR1 is LNHNV, CDR2 YYDKDF, per germline (reference sequence). There are 18 residues in the CDR3. The CDR3 DNA sequence: TGTGCCACCAGCAGATCGGGACTAGCGGGAGGTTACTACAATGAGCAGTTCTTC. Protein product: CATSRSGLAGGYYNEQFF.

The chain couples TRBV6-6 to TRBJ2-5; tentative D call: TRBD2 (6 bases). CDR1 is MNHNY, CDR2 SVGAGI, per germline (reference sequence). The CDR3 has 15 amino acids. V dropped 1 base and J dropped 10 bases, with 19 bases sitting between them. This CDR3 reads CASSYWGVGIEDQYF. Written as DNA, the CDR3 is TGTGCCAGCAGTTACTGGGGGGTAGGGATCGAAGACCAGTACTTC.

Only a few counts were recorded for this clonotype. A junction end diverges from the germline sequence, so it may reflect a read error. The rearrangement joins TRBV12-3 or TRBV12-4 to TRBJ1-2; unclear D gene. The CDR3 totals 12 residues. The CDR3: CANSPEGDGYTF. CDR3 bases: TGTGCCAACAGTCCCGAGGGTGATGGCTACACCTTC.

This clonotype occurred once. The junction departs from germline at one end; a sequencing error may be responsible. The V and J genes are TRBV4-3 and TRBJ2-3, with TRBD2 matching 13 bases. This CDR3 contains 16 residues. Germline CDR1 is LGHNA and CDR2 is YSLEER. CDR3 region: CANSRGLAGSTDTQYF. The CDR3, as DNA: TGCGCCAACAGCCGGGGACTAGCGGGAAGCACAGATACGCAGTATTTT.

The chain couples TRBV5-5 to TRBJ2-1; 9 bases align to TRBD2. J lost 9 bases, V lost 3 bases, and 25 bases had no gene match. The CDR3 sequence is 20 residues long. The germline gives CDR1 SGHKS, CDR2 YYEKEE (reference sequence). The CDR3 DNA reads as TGTGCCAGCAGCTCTACCGGGACTAGCATAAGGTCGGTACTGAAATCTGAGCAGTTCTTC. It codes for CASSSTGTSIRSVLKSEQFF.

V and J are TRBV7-9 and TRBJ2-1; D unresolved. CDR3 length: 13 amino acids. The ends were cut back, 2 bases at V and 10 bases at J, with 12 bases in the middle. Germline V gene data show CDR1 as SEHNR and CDR2 as FQNEAQ (reference sequence). For the CDR3, the DNA is TGTGCCAGCAGCTTAATGGGCGATGAAGAGCAGTTCTTC. Translating it yields CASSLMGDEEQFF.

The chain combines TRBV12-3 or TRBV12-4 with TRBJ2-5, with 9 bases lining up with TRBD1. This CDR3 has 14 residues. The junction had 8 bases not matched to a gene; V was cut back by 7 bases and J by 5 bases. The chain's CDR3 is CASTRQGVEETQYF. The CDR3 region has the DNA TGTGCCAGCACCCGACAGGGGGTCGAGGAGACCCAGTACTTC.

This rearrangement joins TRBV5-1 to TRBJ1-2; 9 bases line up with TRBD1. V lost 1 base, J lost 6 bases, and 4 bases stayed unmatched. The CDR3 consists of 14 residues. Per the germline V gene, CDR1 is SGHRS and CDR2 is YFSETQ. The CDR3 spells CASSLRGTGNGYTF. DNA for the CDR3: TGCGCCAGCAGCTTGCGTGGGACAGGGAATGGCTACACCTTC.